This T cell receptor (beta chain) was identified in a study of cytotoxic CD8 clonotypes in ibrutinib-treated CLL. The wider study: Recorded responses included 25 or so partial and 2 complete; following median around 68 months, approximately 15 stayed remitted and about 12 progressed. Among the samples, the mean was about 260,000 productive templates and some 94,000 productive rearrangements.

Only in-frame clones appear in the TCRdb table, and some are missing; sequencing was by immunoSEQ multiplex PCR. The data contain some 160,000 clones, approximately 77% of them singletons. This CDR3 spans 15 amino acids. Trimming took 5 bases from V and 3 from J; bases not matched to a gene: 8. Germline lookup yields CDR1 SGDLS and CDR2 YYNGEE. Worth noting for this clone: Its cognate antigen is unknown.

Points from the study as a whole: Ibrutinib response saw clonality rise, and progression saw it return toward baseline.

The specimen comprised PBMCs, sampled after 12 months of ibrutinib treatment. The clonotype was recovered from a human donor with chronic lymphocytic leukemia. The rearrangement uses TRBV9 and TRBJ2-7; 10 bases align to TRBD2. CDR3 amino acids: CASSLSSGSVYEQYF. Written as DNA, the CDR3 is TGTGCCAGCAGTTTATCTAGCGGGAGTGTCTACGAGCAGTACTTC.